This T cell receptor (beta chain) emerged from a study of T-cell memory formation after mild COVID-19 (TCRdb year 2021). Concerning the study at large: TCR sequence clusters from the two donors were found to be largely donor specific. T-cell clones expanding and contracting after mild COVID-19 in a couple of donors were tracked by longitudinal TCRalpha and TCRbeta repertoire sequencing. The cohort was made up of two young adult volunteers, one female and one male, who were previously healthy. Summary of the overall study and its limitations: Whether the second-wave clones peaking on day 37 were SARS-CoV-2 specific was not confirmed. The detection of some responding clones in pre-infection memory suggests that pre-existing cross-reactive memory T cells joined the SARS-CoV-2 response. Clones that contracted from day 15 to 85 showed balanced CD4/CD8 phenotypes, whereas a second wave of clones that expanded from day 15 to 37 leaned towards CD4+. Only two mild cases were covered by the study, and larger cohorts that include severe cases with pre-infection samples were considered necessary. Contracting CD4+ clones turned up mainly in the CM and EM memory subsets, whereas EMRA was where CD8+ clones were enriched.

Regarding this clonotype: It has no known antigen specificity. The sample holds no much larger clone one base away, and base qualities are not on file.

Sequencing was performed on an Illumina NovaSeq 6000. TCRalpha and TCRbeta cDNA libraries were built by 5'RACE with constant-segment primers, adding sample barcodes and unique molecular identifiers. Trizol reagent was used to extract RNA from every sample. The libraries were amplified in two PCR steps, and the second step added a second sample barcode and Illumina TruSeq adapters. Sequencing of libraries was performed on an Illumina NovaSeq with 2 x 150 bp paired-end reads. The original pipeline was this. Reads were demultiplexed and collapsed into UMI-guided consensus sequences with migec v1.2.7. Using mixcr v2.1.11, the UMI consensuses were aligned to TRA and TRB V and J templates and assembled into clonotypes. A clonotype was counted as expanded or contracted only when both edgeR and NoisET called the clonotype significant, with the noise models trained on biological replicates. For edgeR calls, the thresholds were a false discovery rate-adjusted p below 0.01 and a log2 fold-change of 1. As an exploratory analysis of dynamics, max-normalized trajectories of the 1000 most abundant clonotypes were examined by PCA with hierarchical clustering. Separately sequenced CD4+ and CD8+ repertoires were used to assign a CD4 or CD8 phenotype to each responding clone. TCRdb handled the public reads itself, with Q25 trimming in fastp and clone calling in MiXCR, and kept productive beta chains. Each CDR3 protein appears once, grouped with its most common genes and DNA. The V and J calls were determined by TCRdb, not by the authors. For this sample there are about 310,000 distinct CDR3 sequences; approximately 19% appear just once. Under 25% of the sample is in the top ten clones.

Ficoll-Paque density gradient centrifugation was the method used to isolate PBMCs. The CDR3 spans 12 residues, from the cysteine through the phenylalanine. This entry keeps only the CDR3 DNA: 36 bases, framed from base 1. Trimming leaves V shorter by 3 bases and J shorter by 8 bases, with the junction holding 3 bases beyond the gene matches. The germline V gene encodes CDR1 SEHNR and CDR2 FQNEAQ (reference sequence). The TCR sequence derives from a man aged 18 to 35 who had mild COVID-19 (a few samples of this study predate the infection). The sample titles of this study are shuffled in the database, so cell type and time point are left out; the donor was told from shared clones. The chain uses TRBV7-9 and TRBJ1-1, and TRBD1 matches 7 of the central bases. The sequenced sample was PBMCs or a T cell subset sorted from them (not recorded which). The DNA sequence is given as TGTGCCAGCAGCTTTCAGGGGGGCGAAGCTTTCTTT. Its protein reads: CASSFQGGEAFF.